This TCR beta chain was captured in a study of regulatory T cells in long-lasting Graves disease. Study-wide findings and caveats: The study examined only peripheral blood, not thyroid tissue. Limited samples may have lowered accuracy. Whereas new patients shared some 970 public clonotypes, persistent patients shared more, at 2,500 to 3,500. Persistent disease exhibited a predilection for TRBV28, TRBJ1-2 and TRBJ2-5.

Library construction for TCR beta used iRepertoire HTBI primers and Arm-PCR of CDR3 regions. TCRdb independently ran MiXCR on the multiplex PCR reads; one entry per CDR3 protein. The table records 300,000 to 400,000 distinct CDR3 sequences, around 20% of them present only once. The time point is: persistent/refractory GD, antithyroid drugs over 5 years with positive TRAb. The TCR library was made from RNA that had been extracted from PBMCs in TRIzol. This clonotype was observed a handful of times. What it recognizes is unknown. This CDR3 spans 15 amino acids. Germline CDR1 is SEHNR and CDR2 is FQNEAQ (reference sequence). The V end was cut by 4 bases, the J end by 0 bases, with 7 bases between.

The sample in question was peripheral blood mononuclear cells (PBMCs), obtained when the disease was refractory, from a patient treated with antithyroid drugs. The receptor was isolated from a female donor with Graves disease. The rearrangement links TRBV7-9 to TRBJ2-6; D call uncertain. DNA for the CDR3: TGTGCCAGCAGCTCAATGTACTCTGGGGCCAACGTCCTGACTTTC. Amino acid sequence: CASSSMYSGANVLTF.